What follows are 10 T cell receptor beta chains derived from one specimen sequenced in a study of T cell repertoires in cytomegalovirus infection. TCRdb re-called the reads through MiXCR, storing one row per CDR3 protein. The data show approximately 180,000 distinct CDR3 sequences, roughly 20% seen once. Sequencing was carried out using PBMCs. Receptors were obtained from a human donor in good health (CMV status not recorded). Some clones in this sample may be carry-over from other donors' samples.

V usage is TRBV27 and J usage is TRBJ2-6; tentative D call: TRBD2 (5 bases). This CDR3 contains 15 residues. V was trimmed by 4 bases and J by 2 bases, leaving 9 bases between them. Germline V lookup: CDR1 MNHEY, CDR2 SMNVEV (reference sequence). The CDR3 DNA sequence: TGTGCCAGCAGTTCTACTAGTGCTGGGGCCAACGTCCTGACTTTC. It is translated as CASSSTSAGANVLTF.

V gene TRBV20-1 combines with J gene TRBJ2-5; possible D gene TRBD2, 5 bases. The CDR3 is 15 amino acids. Germline V CDR1 and CDR2: DFQATT, SNEGSKA (reference sequence). The CDR3 DNA sequence: TGCAGCGCCATCAGCGTTACGGGGAGAGGAGAGACCCAGTACTTC. The encoded protein is CSAISVTGRGETQYF.

This chain uses TRBV28 with TRBJ2-5; 7 bases are shared with TRBD1. Losses at the gene ends were 4 bases for V and 1 base for J; bases not matched to a gene: 6. Per the germline V gene, CDR1 is MDHEN and CDR2 is SYDVKM. This CDR3 has 15 residues. CDR3 sequence: CASSSGQTFQETQYF. CDR3 DNA sequence: TGTGCCAGCAGTTCGGGACAGACCTTCCAAGAGACCCAGTACTTC.

This chain joins TRBV29-1 and TRBJ1-4, with D uncertain. Per germline, CDR1 SQVTM and CDR2 ANQGSEA. Trimming shortened V by 4 bases and J by 7 bases, and 13 bases separated the two germline ends. The CDR3 loop spans 13 amino acids. The chain's CDR3 is CSVGDERSEKLFF. CDR3 in DNA: TGCAGCGTTGGAGATGAGAGGAGTGAAAAACTGTTTTTT.

Of note for this clonotype: A read error may be the cause here, since a much bigger clone is one base away. The CDR3 reads CASSLERSATQYF. The DNA for the CDR3 is TGTGCCAGCAGCTTAGAGCGGAGCGCGACCCAGTACTTC. The rearrangement links TRBV7-2 to TRBJ2-5, with a possible D match to TRBD2 (5 bases). The CDR3 is made up of 13 amino acids. Germline CDR1 SGHTA, CDR2 FQGNSA. V was cut by 1 base and J by 7 bases, with 10 bases left in between.

The genes are TRBV7-6 and TRBJ2-3; the match to TRBD2 covers 13 bases. The CDR3 totals 16 residues. CDR1 and CDR2 from the germline V gene are SGHVS and FNYEAQ. The V segment lost 4 bases and the J segment 2 bases; nucleotides outside the gene matches: 3. CDR3 in amino acids: CASSSGLAGPTDTQYF. CDR3 nucleotide sequence: TGTGCCAGCAGCTCGGGACTAGCGGGACCCACAGATACGCAGTATTTT.

This chain links TRBV19 with TRBJ1-3, with 7 bases lining up with TRBD1. Germline CDR1 reads LNHDA; CDR2 reads SQIVND (reference sequence). The trim removed 3 bases at V and 8 bases at J, leaving 10 bases unmatched. This CDR3 spans 15 amino acids. CDR3 nucleotide sequence: TGTGCCAGTAGTATGACCCCCACAGGGGCGGACACCATATATTTT. Amino acid sequence: CASSMTPTGADTIYF.

This clonotype showed up just a few times. The rearrangement joins TRBV5-4 to TRBJ1-1; TRBD1 matches at 9 bases. CDR3 length: 14 residues. Germline values: CDR1 SGHNT, CDR2 YYREEE (reference sequence). V lost 1 base to trimming and J lost 7 bases; unmatched junction nucleotides: 5. In DNA, the CDR3 is TGTGCCAGCAGCTTGAGGGACAGGGAGTATGAAGCTTTCTTT. Translating it yields CASSLRDREYEAFF.

This clonotype was observed a handful of times. The rearrangement joins TRBV5-6 to TRBJ1-1; tentative D call: TRBD1 (5 bases). Germline CDR1 is SGHDT and CDR2 is YYEEEE. V dropped 1 base and J dropped 0 bases, with 13 bases sitting between them. The CDR3 is made up of 16 amino acids. CDR3 nucleotide sequence: TGTGCCAGCAGCTTGTCCGGGACGGTTATGAACACTGAAGCTTTCTTT. Protein sequence: CASSLSGTVMNTEAFF.

This sequence joins TRBV7-3 and TRBJ2-1; 7 bases line up with TRBD2. This CDR3 spans 13 amino acids. The germline V gene encodes CDR1 SGHTA and CDR2 FQGTGA. V lost 8 bases, J lost 8 bases, and 9 bases stayed unmatched. This CDR3 is CASGGSSIDEQFF. The CDR3 DNA reads TGTGCCAGCGGCGGGAGCTCGATAGATGAGCAGTTCTTC.